The rows below give T cell receptor beta chains drawn from one sample of a study of T cell responses to AZD1222 COVID-19 vaccine. Only in-frame clones appear in the TCRdb table, and some are missing; sequencing was by immunoSEQ multiplex PCR. The repertoire has tens of thousands of clones, 70% to 90% of them found once; the top ten carry 15% to 20%. The input for sequencing was peripheral blood, taken on day 0 of AZD1222 vaccination. The receptor set was obtained from an adult in good health. Both conserved end residues are part of each CDR3. The D gene is left open where the match is weak. Clone size is not always given. Where it is, it says once, few, many or a class for expanded clones.

V	D	J	size	CDR3	DNA
TRBV27	TRBD2	TRBJ2-7	NA	CASSGGEGSREQYF	TGTGCCAGCAGTGGGGGGGAAGGGTCCAGGGAGCAGTACTTC
TRBV5-1	NA	TRBJ2-3	NA	CASRESTDTQYF	TGCGCCAGCAGGGAAAGCACAGATACGCAGTATTTT
TRBV5-1	TRBD1	TRBJ2-2	NA	CASSLAYSGGNTGELFF	TGCGCCAGCAGCTTGGCCTACTCAGGGGGCAACACCGGGGAGCTGTTTTTT
TRBV27	TRBD1	TRBJ2-3	NA	CASSLMGQFTDTQYF	TGTGCCAGCAGTTTAATGGGACAGTTCACAGATACGCAGTATTTT
TRBV2	NA	TRBJ2-3	NA	CASRSPLGTDTQYF	TGTGCCAGCAGGTCCCCCCTCGGCACAGATACGCAGTATTTT
TRBV6-5	NA	TRBJ1-5	NA	CASSPRDSNQPQHF	TGTGCCAGCAGTCCCCGGGACAGCAATCAGCCCCAGCATTTT
TRBV7-3	NA	TRBJ2-3	NA	CASSLGQKDTQYF	TGTGCCAGCAGCTTAGGACAGAAAGATACGCAGTATTTT
TRBV7-3	TRBD2	TRBJ2-1	once	CASSLSSGRVDEQFF	TGTGCCAGCAGCTTAAGCAGCGGGAGGGTCGATGAGCAGTTCTTC
TRBV27	TRBD1	TRBJ1-1	few	CASSSRTGENTEAFF	TGTGCCAGCAGTTCAAGGACAGGGGAAAACACTGAAGCTTTCTTT
TRBV5-6	TRBD2	TRBJ2-1	NA	CASSLGVSGIYNEQFF	TGTGCCAGCAGCTTGGGAGTTAGCGGGATTTACAATGAGCAGTTCTTC
TRBV7-3	NA	TRBJ1-6	NA	CASSLEGISPLHF	TGTGCCAGCAGCTTGGAGGGGATCTCACCCCTCCACTTT
TRBV7-2	NA	TRBJ2-2	NA	CASIRDGSNTGELFF	TGTGCCAGCATCAGGGACGGGTCCAACACCGGGGAGCTGTTTTTT
TRBV4-2	NA	TRBJ2-2	NA	CASSLDSGELFF	TGTGCCAGCAGCCTCGACTCCGGGGAGCTGTTTTTT